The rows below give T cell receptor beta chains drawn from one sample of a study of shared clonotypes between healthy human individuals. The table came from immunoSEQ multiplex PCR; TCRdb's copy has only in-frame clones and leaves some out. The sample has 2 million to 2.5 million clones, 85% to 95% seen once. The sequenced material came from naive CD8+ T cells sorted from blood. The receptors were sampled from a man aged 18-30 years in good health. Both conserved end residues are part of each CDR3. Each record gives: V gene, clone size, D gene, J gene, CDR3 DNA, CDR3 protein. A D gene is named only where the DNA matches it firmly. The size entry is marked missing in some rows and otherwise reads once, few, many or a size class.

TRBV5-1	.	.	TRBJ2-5	TGCGCCAGCAGCTTGGCCGACCAAGAGACCCAGTACTTC	CASSLADQETQYF
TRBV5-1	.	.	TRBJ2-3	TGCGCCAGCAGCTTCGAGGGACGCACAGATACGCAGTATTTT	CASSFEGRTDTQYF
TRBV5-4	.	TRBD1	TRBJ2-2	TGTGCCAGCAGCTTTCCCCTCTTAGGACAGGGGGCAACCGGGGAGCTGTTTTTT	CASSFPLLGQGATGELFF
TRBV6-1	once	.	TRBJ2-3	TGTGCCAGCAGTGAAACTCAGCTGCTAGGCGATACGCAGTATTTT	CASSETQLLGDTQYF
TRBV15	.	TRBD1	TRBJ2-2	TGTGCCACCAGCAGAGATTCAGCCTTCGGGACAGGGGTCACCGGGGAGCTGTTTTTT	CATSRDSAFGTGVTGELFF
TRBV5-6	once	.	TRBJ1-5	TGTGCCAGCAGCTTGGGGGCGACGAGCAATCAGCCCCAGCATTTT	CASSLGATSNQPQHF
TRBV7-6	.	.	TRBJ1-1	TGTGCCAGCAGCTTAGGGACAGCCGAATGGGGGGACACTGAAGCTTTCTTT	CASSLGTAEWGDTEAFF
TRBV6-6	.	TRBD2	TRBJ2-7	TGTGCCAGCAGTTACTCAGGGACTATCTACGAGCAGTACTTC	CASSYSGTIYEQYF
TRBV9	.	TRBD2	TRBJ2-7	TGTGCCAGCAGCGTAGGTGTTAGCGGGAGTGAGCAGTACTTC	CASSVGVSGSEQYF
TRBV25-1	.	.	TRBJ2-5	TGTGCCAGCAGTGAGACTTACGGGGAGACCCAGTACTTC	CASSETYGETQYF
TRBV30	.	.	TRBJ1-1	TGTGCCTGGACCGAGCTTGTGAACACTGAAGCTTTCTTT	CAWTELVNTEAFF
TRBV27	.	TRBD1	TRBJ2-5	TGTGCCAGCAGTTTATCCGCCGGGACAGCCGACAGGGCCCAGTACTTC	CASSLSAGTADRAQYF
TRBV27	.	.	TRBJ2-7	TGTGCCAGCAGCTACAGCCCTCCTAAGAGGTACGAGCAGTACTTC	CASSYSPPKRYEQYF
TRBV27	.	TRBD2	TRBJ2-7	TGTGCCAGCATCCCGTGGGAGGGAGGGAACTTCTACGAGCAGTACTTC	CASIPWEGGNFYEQYF
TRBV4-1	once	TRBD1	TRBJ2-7	TGCGCCAGCAGCCAAGGCCCCCAGGGGGCCCACGAGCAGTACTTC	CASSQGPQGAHEQYF
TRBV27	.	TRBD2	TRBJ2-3	TGTGCCAGCAGTTTATCTCCAGCGGGAGTGACAGATACGCAGTATTTT	CASSLSPAGVTDTQYF
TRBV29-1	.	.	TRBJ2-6	TGCAGCGTTGAAGATGATTTAAGGGACAAGAATTCCGGGGCCAACGTCCTGACTTTC	CSVEDDLRDKNSGANVLTF
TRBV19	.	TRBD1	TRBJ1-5	TGTGCCAGTAGTAGCCGGGACAGTAGCAATCAGCCCCAGCATTTT	CASSSRDSSNQPQHF
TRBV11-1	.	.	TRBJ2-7	TGTGCCAGCAGCTTAGCCAGCAAGGTTCCTAACGAGCAGTACTTC	CASSLASKVPNEQYF
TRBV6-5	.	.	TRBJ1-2	TGTGCCACCTCCCTTGGGGGGGAGGCCTATGGCTACACCTTC	CATSLGGEAYGYTF
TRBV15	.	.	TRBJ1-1	TGTGCCACCAGCAAAGGGGGACTGGAGTGGGGCACTGAAGCTTTCTTT	CATSKGGLEWGTEAFF
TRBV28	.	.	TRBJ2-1	TGTGCCAGCAGATCAGCTTTAGCGAGCTCCTACAATGAGCAGTTCTTC	CASRSALASSYNEQFF
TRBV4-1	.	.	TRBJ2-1	TGCGCCAGCAGCCAAGAAGGATCAACGAACAATGAGCAGTTCTTC	CASSQEGSTNNEQFF
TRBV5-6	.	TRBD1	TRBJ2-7	TGTGCCAGCAGCTTGGAGGGACAGGGGGTCCCCTACGAGCAGTACTTC	CASSLEGQGVPYEQYF
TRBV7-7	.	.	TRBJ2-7	TGTGCTAGCAGCTTAGACAGCACCTACGAGCAGTACTTC	CASSLDSTYEQYF
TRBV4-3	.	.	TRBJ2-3	TGCGCCAGCAGCCCCAAAGGGACAGATACGCAGTATTTT	CASSPKGTDTQYF
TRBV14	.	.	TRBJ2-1	TGTGCCAGCAGCCCAACTAGCCCCCATGAGCAGTTCTTC	CASSPTSPHEQFF
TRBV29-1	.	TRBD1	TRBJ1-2	TGCAGCGTTGAAGATCTTATAGCCCAAAATGTCGACAGGGACGGGGGTTACTATGGCTACACCTTC	CSVEDLIAQNVDRDGGYYGYTF
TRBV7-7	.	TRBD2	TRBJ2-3	TGTGCTAGCACCCGACTAGCGGGAGGTGCAGATACGCAGTATTTT	CASTRLAGGADTQYF
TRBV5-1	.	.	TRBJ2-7	TGCGCCAGCAGCTTGGTCCCGGGGATCCACGAGCAGTACTTC	CASSLVPGIHEQYF
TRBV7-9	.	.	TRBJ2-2	TGTGCCAGCAGCAGCGAAGACGGTCTACCCGGGGAGCTGTTTTTT	CASSSEDGLPGELFF
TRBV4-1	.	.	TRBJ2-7	TGCGCCAGCAGCCAAAGATCTCTAAACTACGAGCAGTACTTC	CASSQRSLNYEQYF
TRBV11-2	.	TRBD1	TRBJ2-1	TGTGCCAGCAGCCACCGGGACAGGGGGTGGGATGAGCAGTTCTTC	CASSHRDRGWDEQFF
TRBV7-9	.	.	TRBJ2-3	TGTGCCCGAGCGCCAGCGGGCCTCACAGATACGCAGTATTTT	CARAPAGLTDTQYF
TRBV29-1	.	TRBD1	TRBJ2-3	TGCAGCGTTGAAACAGGGGCCGATTTCACAGATACGCAGTATTTT	CSVETGADFTDTQYF
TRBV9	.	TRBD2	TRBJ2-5	TGTGCCAGCAGCGTAGACGGGAGGGAAGGCGAGACCCAGTACTTC	CASSVDGREGETQYF
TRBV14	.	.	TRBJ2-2	TGTGCCAGCAGCCAAGCACTAGGGAGAGTCGGGGAGCTGTTTTTT	CASSQALGRVGELFF
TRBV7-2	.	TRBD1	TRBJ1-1	TGTGCCAGCAGCCCACAGGGGGATGGTGAAGCTTTCTTT	CASSPQGDGEAFF
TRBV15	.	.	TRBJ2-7	TGTGCCACCAGCAGAGGGGAATTGGACTGGGGGCAGTACTTC	CATSRGELDWGQYF
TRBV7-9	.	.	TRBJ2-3	TGTGCCAGCAGCTTATCGGGGCCAGGCACAGATACGCAGTATTTT	CASSLSGPGTDTQYF
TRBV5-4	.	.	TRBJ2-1	TGTGCCAGCAGCTTGGGTGAGCCCGGTGAGCAGTTCTTC	CASSLGEPGEQFF
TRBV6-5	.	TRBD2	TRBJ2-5	TGTGCCAGCAGTACCTCAGCGGGGGAAGAGACCCAGTACTTC	CASSTSAGEETQYF
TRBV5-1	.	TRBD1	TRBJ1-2	TGCGCCAGCACCTATCCAGGGGGCGCGAATGGCTACACCTTC	CASTYPGGANGYTF
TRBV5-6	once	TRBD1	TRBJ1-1	TGTGCCAGCAGCCTTGGGACAGGGGGCCGCACTGAAGCTTTCTTT	CASSLGTGGRTEAFF
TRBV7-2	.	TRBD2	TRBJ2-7	TGTGCCAGCAGCGGCGGGAGAAGTTACGAGCAGTACTTC	CASSGGRSYEQYF
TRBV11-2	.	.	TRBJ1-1	TGTGCCAGCAGCGAAGACGCCACTGAAGCTTTCTTT	CASSEDATEAFF
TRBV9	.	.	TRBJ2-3	TGTGCCAGCAGCGTTGCAGGGACTAGCACAGATACGCAGTATTTT	CASSVAGTSTDTQYF
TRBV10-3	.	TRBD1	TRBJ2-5	TGTGCCATCAGTGAAGGGACAGGTCGGGAGACCCAGTACTTC	CAISEGTGRETQYF
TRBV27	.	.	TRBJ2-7	.	CASSSSGQGSYEQYF
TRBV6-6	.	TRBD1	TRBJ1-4	TGTGCCAGCAGCTCAGGGACAGGATATGAAAAACTGTTTTTT	CASSSGTGYEKLFF
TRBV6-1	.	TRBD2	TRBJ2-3	TGTGCCAGCAGTGAATGGAGCGGGGCAAGCACAGATACGCAGTATTTT	CASSEWSGASTDTQYF
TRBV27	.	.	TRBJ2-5	TGTGCCAGCAGTTTGGTCGGCGGACAAGAGACCCAGTACTTC	CASSLVGGQETQYF
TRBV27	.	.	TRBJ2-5	TGTGCCAGCAGTCCCCTCTTCCAAGAGACCCAGTACTTC	CASSPLFQETQYF
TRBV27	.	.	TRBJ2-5	TGTGCCAGCACCCTAAAGGGTGGCCCTTCGGGGACCCAGTACTTC	CASTLKGGPSGTQYF
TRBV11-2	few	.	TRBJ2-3	TGTGCCAGCAGCTTAATGGATACGCAGTATTTT	CASSLMDTQYF
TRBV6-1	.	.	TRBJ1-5	TGTGCCAGCAGTGAAAGTTTCTGGTTCGGTCAGGGTTACAATCAGCCCCAGCATTTT	CASSESFWFGQGYNQPQHF